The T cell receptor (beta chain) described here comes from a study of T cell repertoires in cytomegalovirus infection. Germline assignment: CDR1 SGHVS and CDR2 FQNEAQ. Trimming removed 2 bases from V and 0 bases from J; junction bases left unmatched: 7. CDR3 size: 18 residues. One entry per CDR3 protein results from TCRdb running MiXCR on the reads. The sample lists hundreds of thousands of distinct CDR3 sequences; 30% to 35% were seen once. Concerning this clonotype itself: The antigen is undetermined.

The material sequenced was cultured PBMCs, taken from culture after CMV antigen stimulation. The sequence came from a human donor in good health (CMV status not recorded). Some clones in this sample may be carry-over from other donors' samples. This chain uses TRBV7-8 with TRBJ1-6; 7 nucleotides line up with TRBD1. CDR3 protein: CASSLLEGAPSYNSPLHF. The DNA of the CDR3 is TGTGCCAGCAGCTTACTGGAGGGGGCCCCCTCCTATAATTCACCCCTCCACTTT.